The present entry profiles one T cell receptor beta chain with its context. TCRdb reprocessed the 5' RACE reads with MiXCR, giving one entry per CDR3 protein. Of some 100,000 distinct CDR3 sequences in the sample, approximately 15% were seen once. These data come from a study of T cells of healthy individuals. The CDR3 length is 13 residues. Germline lookup yields CDR1 MDHEN and CDR2 SYDVKM. The V segment lost 8 bases and the J segment 10 bases; nucleotides outside the gene matches: 9. The gene calls are TRBV28 and TRBJ1-4; 8 bases fit TRBD1. The receptor was derived from a human donor in good health. This chain's CDR3 is CASSRDRRGKLFF. The DNA of the CDR3 is TGTGCCAGCTCCCGGGACAGGAGAGGAAAACTGTTTTTT.